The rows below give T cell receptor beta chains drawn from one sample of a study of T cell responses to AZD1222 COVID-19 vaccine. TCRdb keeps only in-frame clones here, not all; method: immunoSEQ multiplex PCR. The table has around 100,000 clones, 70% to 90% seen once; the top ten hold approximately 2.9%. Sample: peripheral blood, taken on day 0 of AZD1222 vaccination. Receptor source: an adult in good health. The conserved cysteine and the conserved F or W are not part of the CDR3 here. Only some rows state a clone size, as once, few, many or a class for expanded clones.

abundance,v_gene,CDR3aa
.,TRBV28,ASSLVQGPGYT
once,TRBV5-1,ASSLLVNTEAF
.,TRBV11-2,ASSYQNRDRGYGYT
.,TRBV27,ASSLRGDTQY
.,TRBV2,ASGRDRSYQPQH
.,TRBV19,ASRGGFTEAF
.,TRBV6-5,ASSYAPSSYNSPLH
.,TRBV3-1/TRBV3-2,ASRQQGLNTEAF
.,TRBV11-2,ASKERQSEAF
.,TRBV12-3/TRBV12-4,ASSIMPRNTIY
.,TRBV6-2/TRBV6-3,ASSYPRDRGQGNQPQH
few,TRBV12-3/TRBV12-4,ASSLVVINEQF
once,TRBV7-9,ASSLVTAGVVD
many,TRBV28,ASSLVPMWTQH
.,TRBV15,ATSWPSTVSGSMNTEAF
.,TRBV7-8,ASSLVGGDGGYT
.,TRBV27,ASSFGGANVLT
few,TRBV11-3,ASSRGHLNTEAF
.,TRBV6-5,ASRQGAPGQPQH
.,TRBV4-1,ASSQEGELF
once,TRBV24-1,ATSDSGRQTGELF
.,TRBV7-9,ASSLSALAFRRGNTEAF
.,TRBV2,ASEGRQQKNIQY
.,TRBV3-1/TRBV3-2,ASSRLAGGRTDTQY
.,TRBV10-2,ALTAGLAGANTGELF
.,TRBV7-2,ASSFVSGETQY
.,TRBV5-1,ASSLGINEKLF
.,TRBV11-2,ASSIGSGTDTQY
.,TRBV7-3,ASSSTGSEAF
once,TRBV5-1,ASTEQGANEKLF
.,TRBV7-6,ASSEPLGTDTQY
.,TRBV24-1,ASSRCRVNTEAF
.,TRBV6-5,ASSQPSTGESPLH
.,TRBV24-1,ATSFGGLAGSQETQY
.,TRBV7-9,ASSLGPIGTDTQY
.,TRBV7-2,ASSTERGGGTDTQY
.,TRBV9,ASSSPPGTEAF
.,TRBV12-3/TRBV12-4,ASSSRGGYT
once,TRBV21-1,ASSKGFGDRGSYNEQF
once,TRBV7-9,ASSRDTVNEKLF
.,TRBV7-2,ASSFSPIGYGYT
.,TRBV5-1,ASSLVTGDNSPLH
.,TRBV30,AWSVPPGLRGNEQF
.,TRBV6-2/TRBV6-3,ASSYSLVERGGYT
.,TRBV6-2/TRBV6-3,ASSYFRTAPYEQY
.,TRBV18,ASSQDGWNEKLF
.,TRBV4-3,ASSQQLPGKRDEKLF
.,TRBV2,ASSRQGTNEKLF
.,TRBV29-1,SVGTGLGEPQH
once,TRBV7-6,ASSLLGYSNQPQH
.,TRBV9,ASSETGNSNQPQH
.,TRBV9,ASSPSLGGARTDTQY
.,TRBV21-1,ASSKVVKRLETSGTSAYNEQF
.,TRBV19,ASSIRQGYQPQH